What follows are 7 T cell receptor beta chains derived from one specimen sequenced in a study of T cell changes during pregnancy in multiple sclerosis. Generated by immunoSEQ multiplex PCR, the TCRdb table keeps only in-frame clones and is missing some. Of around 49,000 clones detected, roughly 94% appear once; the ten largest clones hold 5.9%. The sample here was CD8+ T cells from peripheral blood mononuclear cells, taken in the first trimester of pregnancy. These receptors came from a female donor with multiple sclerosis, enrolled in a pregnancy study.

The chain is built from TRBV7-2 and TRBJ2-3, with D perhaps TRBD2 (6 bases). Germline CDR1 and CDR2: SGHTA and FQGNSA. This CDR3 spans 16 amino acids. Trimming shortened V by 5 bases and J by 2 bases, and 17 bases separated the two germline ends. Here the CDR3 DNA reads TGTGCCAGCAGCCTCGGGGTAGCGGCGTTCACAGATACGCAGTATTTT. It yields the protein CASSLGVAAFTDTQYF.

This clone was recorded only once. The genes are TRBV7-9 and TRBJ2-1; maybe TRBD1 (7 bases). This CDR3 comprises 12 residues. Germline CDR1 and CDR2: SEHNR and FQNEAQ (reference sequence). Trimming left V 3 bases short and J 10 bases short, with 10 bases between. The CDR3 DNA reads TGTGCCAGCAGCTTTCAGGGGGGCGAGCAGTTCTTC. It translates to CASSFQGGEQFF.

V gene TRBV9 combines with J gene TRBJ2-1; 7 nucleotides agree with TRBD2. The V and J ends lost 3 bases and 0 bases, in that order; junction bases with no gene match: 0. The germline V gene encodes CDR1 SGDLS and CDR2 YYNGEE. This CDR3 contains 14 residues. This CDR3 is CASSAGGSYNEQFF. The DNA for the CDR3 is TGTGCCAGCAGCGCGGGAGGCTCCTACAATGAGCAGTTCTTC.

V gene TRBV5-1 combines with J gene TRBJ2-7; 11 positions agree with TRBD2. V shed 5 bases and J 2 bases; nucleotides not matched to a gene: 6. The CDR3 has 15 residues. From germline, CDR1 is SGHRS and CDR2 YFSETQ. In DNA, the CDR3 is TGCGCCAGCAGGGCGGGACTAGCGGTTGCCTACGAGCAGTACTTC. Amino acid sequence: CASRAGLAVAYEQYF.

The gene calls are TRBV27 and TRBJ2-1, with 11 nucleotides matching TRBD2. Germline V gene sequence: CDR1 MNHEY, CDR2 SMNVEV (reference sequence). V dropped 4 bases and J dropped 7; count of bases not matched to a gene: 3. CDR3 length: 14 residues. CDR3 residues: CASSSGLAANEQFF. CDR3 sequence (DNA): TGTGCCAGCAGTTCGGGACTAGCGGCGAATGAGCAGTTCTTC.

The chain uses TRBV29-1 and TRBJ1-3, with TRBD1 identical over 8 bases. CDR1 SQVTM and CDR2 ANQGSEA come from the germline V gene. The CDR3 totals 15 residues. V lost 6 bases and J lost 3; bases outside the gene matches: 10. The CDR3 is CSVQGDQVGGNTIYF. Here the CDR3 DNA reads TGCAGCGTACAGGGGGATCAAGTCGGTGGAAACACCATATATTTT.

This chain joins TRBV4-1 and TRBJ2-7; 12 nucleotides line up with TRBD2. The V gene end was trimmed by 4 bases and the J gene end by 0 bases; junction bases not matched to a gene: 7. Looked up from germline, CDR1 is MGHRA and CDR2 is YSYEKL. The CDR3 runs to 17 residues. The CDR3 loop is CASSPELAGGASYEQYF. CDR3 sequence (DNA): TGCGCCAGCAGCCCTGAGCTAGCGGGAGGGGCCTCCTACGAGCAGTACTTC.